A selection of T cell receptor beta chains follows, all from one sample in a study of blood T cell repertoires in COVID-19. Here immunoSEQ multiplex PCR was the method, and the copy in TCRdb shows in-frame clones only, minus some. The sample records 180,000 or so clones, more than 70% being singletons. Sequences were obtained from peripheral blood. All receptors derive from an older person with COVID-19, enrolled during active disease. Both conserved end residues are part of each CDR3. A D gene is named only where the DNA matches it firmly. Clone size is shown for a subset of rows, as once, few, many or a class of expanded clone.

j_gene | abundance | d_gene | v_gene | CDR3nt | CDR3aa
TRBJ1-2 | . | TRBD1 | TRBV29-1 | TGCAGCGGAGGGACAGGAACCTATGGCTACACCTTC | CSGGTGTYGYTF
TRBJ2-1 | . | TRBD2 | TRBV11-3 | TGTGCCAGCAGCCTCACTAGCGACGGTTACAATGAGCAGTTCTTC | CASSLTSDGYNEQFF
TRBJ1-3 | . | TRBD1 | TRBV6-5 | TGTGCCAGCAGACGACAGGGGGAAGGAAACACCATATATTTT | CASRRQGEGNTIYF
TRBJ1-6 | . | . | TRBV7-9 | TGTGCCAGCAGCTTAGAGGGGAAGGGTTCACCCCTCCACTTT | CASSLEGKGSPLHF
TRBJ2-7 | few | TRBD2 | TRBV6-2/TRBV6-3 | TGTGCCAGCAGCGCAGCTAGCGGGAGGTTATACGAGCAGTACTTC | CASSAASGRLYEQYF
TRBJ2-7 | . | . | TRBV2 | TGTGCCAGCGGAGGGGACCTAGGGAACGAGCAGTACTTC | CASGGDLGNEQYF
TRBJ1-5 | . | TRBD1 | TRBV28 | TGTGCCAGCACCGACAGGGTTGAGGATAGCAATCAGCCCCAGCATTTT | CASTDRVEDSNQPQHF
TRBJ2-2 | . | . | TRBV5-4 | TGTGCCAGCAGCTTGGCCACTACGAACACCGGGGAGCTGTTTTTT | CASSLATTNTGELFF
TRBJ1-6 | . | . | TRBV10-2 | TGCGCCAGCAGTGAGTCGGTTCCAAGGGGCAATTCACCCCTCCACTTT | CASSESVPRGNSPLHF
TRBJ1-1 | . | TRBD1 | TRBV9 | TGTGCCAGCAGCGGGCCCTCGACAGGGGTGAACACTGAAGCTTTCTTT | CASSGPSTGVNTEAFF
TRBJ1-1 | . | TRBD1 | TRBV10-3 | TGTGCCATCGGGGGGCAGGGGGCGCGGTCGGTGAACACTGAAGCTTTCTTT | CAIGGQGARSVNTEAFF
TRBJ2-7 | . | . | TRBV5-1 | TGCGCCAGCAGCTTGGGGTCCGCGGAAGCCTACGAGCAGTACTTC | CASSLGSAEAYEQYF
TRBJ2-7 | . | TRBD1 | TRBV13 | TGTGCCAGCAGCTTAGGGCAGGGGGCGGGCGAGCAGTACTTC | CASSLGQGAGEQYF
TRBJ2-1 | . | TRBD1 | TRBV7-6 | TGTGCCAGCAGCTCTGGACAGGTATCCCTCAATGAGCAGTTCTTC | CASSSGQVSLNEQFF
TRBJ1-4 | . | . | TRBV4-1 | TGCGCCAGCAGCCAAGATGAAGGAGCTGAAAAACTGTTTTTT | CASSQDEGAEKLFF
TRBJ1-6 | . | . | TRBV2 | TGTGCCAGCAGTGACAAGGGGAGGAATAATTCACCCCTCCACTTT | CASSDKGRNNSPLHF
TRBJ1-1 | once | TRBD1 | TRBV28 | TGTGCCAGCAGGGGACAGGGAGACACTGAAGCTTTCTTT | CASRGQGDTEAFF
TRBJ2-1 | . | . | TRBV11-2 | TGTGCCAGCAGCCCAAAGAACAGGGGGGGGATAGGAAATGAGCAGTTCTTC | CASSPKNRGGIGNEQFF
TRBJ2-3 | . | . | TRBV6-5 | TGTGCCAGCAGTCCAGGATTCGGCACAGATACGCAGTATTTT | CASSPGFGTDTQYF
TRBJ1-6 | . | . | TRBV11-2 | TGTGCCAGCAGCTTAAGCATCCTTAATTCACCCCTCCACTTT | CASSLSILNSPLHF
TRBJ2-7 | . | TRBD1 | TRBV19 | TGTGCCAGTAGTAGCTGGTGGACAGGGTCACCCGAGCAGTACTTC | CASSSWWTGSPEQYF
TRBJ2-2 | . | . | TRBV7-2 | TGTGCCAGCAGCTTAGCGGGCACAAACACCGGGGAGCTGTTTTTT | CASSLAGTNTGELFF